These 5 T cell receptor beta chains were sequenced from one sample in a study of T cell responses to AZD1222 COVID-19 vaccine. Here immunoSEQ multiplex PCR was the method, and the copy in TCRdb shows in-frame clones only, minus some. The sample comprises some 200,000 clones, 93% of which are singletons, and approximately 1% rests with the top ten. The sample was peripheral blood, taken on day 0 of MenACWY control vaccination. These receptors were collected from an adult in good health.

The V gene is TRBV3-1 (or the pseudogene TRBV3-2), the J gene TRBJ2-3; D is possibly TRBD1 (5 bases). Per germline, CDR1 LGHDT and CDR2 YNNKEL (reference sequence). The CDR3 is made up of 14 amino acids. The V end was cut by 0 bases, the J end by 5 bases, with 9 bases between. CDR3 region: CASSQDRARDTQYF. In nucleotides, the CDR3 is TGTGCCAGCAGCCAAGACAGGGCGAGAGATACGCAGTATTTT.

The CDR3 loop is CASSPSVGGTNTEAFF. The CDR3 nucleotides read TGTGCCAGCTCACCCTCCGTTGGGGGAACGAACACTGAAGCTTTCTTT. The chain is built from TRBV18 and TRBJ1-1; TRBD1 might be the D (5 bases). Trimming pared 3 bases from V and 1 base from J, leaving 15 bases between. The germline V gene encodes CDR1 KGHSH and CDR2 LQKENI. The CDR3 is 16 amino acids.

The V call is TRBV5-6, the J call TRBJ2-7; D is uncertain. Trimming pared 1 base from V and 1 base from J, leaving 6 bases between. CDR3 size: 13 residues. The germline gives CDR1 SGHDT, CDR2 YYEEEE. Here the CDR3 reads CASSLRRSYEQYF. The CDR3, as DNA: TGTGCCAGCAGCTTGCGCAGGTCCTACGAGCAGTACTTC.

The genes are TRBV6-2 or TRBV6-3 and TRBJ2-1, with D perhaps matching TRBD1 (6 bases). Trimming stripped 0 bases from V and 7 bases from J, with 19 bases between. This CDR3 is 17 amino acids long. CDR1 is MNHEY, CDR2 SVGEGT, per germline. The CDR3 DNA is TGTGCCAGCAGTTACTCGAAAGGGGGATGGCGCGCTAATGAGCAGTTCTTC. This translates into CASSYSKGGWRANEQFF.

This clone was detected only once. V usage is TRBV5-6 and J usage is TRBJ1-5, with a possible D match to TRBD1 (6 bases). Germline V gene data show CDR1 as SGHDT and CDR2 as YYEEEE. The V end lost 6 bases, the J end lost 9 bases, and 16 bases lay between the germline ends. The CDR3 totals 13 residues. In nucleotides, the CDR3 is TGTGCCAGCACCACTAGAGGGGGGTTGCCCCAGCATTTT. It is translated as CASTTRGGLPQHF.